The clone carrying this T cell receptor beta chain came up many times. Its cognate antigen is unknown. TCRdb independently ran MiXCR on the 5' RACE reads; one entry per CDR3 protein. The table has about 300,000 distinct CDR3 sequences, approximately 10% seen once. The V end was cut by 6 bases, the J end by 11 bases, with 16 bases between. CDR3 length: 12 amino acids. This specimen belongs to a study of T cells after yellow fever vaccination. Study-level results: Most clones from primary vaccination resurfaced after the booster (approximately 97% CD4, 88% CD8).

This specimen consisted of CD4+ T cells sorted from PBMCs, obtained 5 days after the yellow fever booster vaccination. This TCR derives from a man aged 18 to 29 who received the YFV17D yellow fever vaccine. The J gene is TRBJ1-1, the V gene TRBV12-3 or TRBV12-4; the D is unclear. The CDR3, as DNA: TGTGCCAGCAGCCCGGGGAGTCGTGGTGCTTTCTTT. Translating it yields CASSPGSRGAFF.